This TCR beta chain appears in the sequencing data of a study of persistence of HIV-infected CD4 T cells. Study summary: CD4+ T cells responding to CMV or HIV-1 Gag were isolated.

The CDR3 covers 14 residues. Germline V gene sequence: CDR1 MNHEY, CDR2 SVGAGI. V shed 8 bases and J shed 10 bases, with 18 bases lying between them. Cells were stimulated with overlapping HIV-1 Gag 15-mer peptides. Sorted nonresponding memory CD4+ T cells were CD40L-negative, CD69-negative, CD45RO-high. The libraries were made with immunoSEQ version 4 in survey mode. Genomic DNA was diluted to around 10 ng/uL, up to roughly 1 ug per sample. Some clones are missing from TCRdb's copy, which holds only in-frame ones; the method was immunoSEQ multiplex PCR. Of approximately 39,000 clones in the sample, around four fifths were seen once. Study outcomes and limitations: TCRbeta richness was lower in CMV- and Gag-responding cells than in anti-CD3/anti-CD28-responding cells.

Only a few counts were recorded for this clone. Its cognate antigen is unknown. The sample here was cultured CD4+ T cells from PBMCs, taken from a patient who received antiretroviral therapy. The source is an adult with HIV. The donor label of this sample is uncertain. The chain combines TRBV6-5 with TRBJ1-6, with a tentative D call TRBD1 (6 bases). The CDR3 region has the DNA TGTGCCAGCGGCCTCACAGGGTTCAACTCACCCCTCCACTTT. Translation: CASGLTGFNSPLHF.